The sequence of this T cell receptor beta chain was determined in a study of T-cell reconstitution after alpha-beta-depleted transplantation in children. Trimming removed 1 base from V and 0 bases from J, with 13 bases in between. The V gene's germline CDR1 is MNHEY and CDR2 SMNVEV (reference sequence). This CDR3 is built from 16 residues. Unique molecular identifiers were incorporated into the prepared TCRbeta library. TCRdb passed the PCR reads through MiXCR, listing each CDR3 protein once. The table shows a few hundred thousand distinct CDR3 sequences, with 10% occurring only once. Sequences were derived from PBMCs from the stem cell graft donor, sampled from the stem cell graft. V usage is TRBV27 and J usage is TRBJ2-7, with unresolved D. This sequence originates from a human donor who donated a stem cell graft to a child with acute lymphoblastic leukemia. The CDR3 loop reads CASSLFGPLSSYEQYF. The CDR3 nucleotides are TGTGCCAGCAGTTTATTTGGGCCGTTGAGCTCCTACGAGCAGTACTTC.